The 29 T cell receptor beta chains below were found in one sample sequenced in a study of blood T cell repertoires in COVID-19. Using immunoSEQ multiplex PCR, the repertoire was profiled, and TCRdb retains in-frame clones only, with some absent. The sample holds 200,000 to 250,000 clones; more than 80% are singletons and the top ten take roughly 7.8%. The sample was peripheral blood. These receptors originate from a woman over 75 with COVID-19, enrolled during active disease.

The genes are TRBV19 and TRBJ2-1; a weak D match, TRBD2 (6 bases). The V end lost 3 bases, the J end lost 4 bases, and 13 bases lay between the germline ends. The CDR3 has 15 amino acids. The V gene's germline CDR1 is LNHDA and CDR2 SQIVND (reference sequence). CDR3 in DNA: TGTGCCAGTAGTATCGGTTGGGACTGGTACAATGAGCAGTTCTTC. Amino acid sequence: CASSIGWDWYNEQFF.

CDR3 bases: TGTGCCAGCAGCAGCGGGACAGGGGGCCTCGAGCAGTACTTC. Its translation: CASSSGTGGLEQYF. The rearrangement links TRBV3-1 (or the pseudogene TRBV3-2) to TRBJ2-7, with 12 bases identical to TRBD1. V gave up 5 bases and J gave up 6 bases; unmatched junction bases: 5. Germline V CDR1 and CDR2: LGHDT, YNNKEL (reference sequence). CDR3 length: 14 amino acids.

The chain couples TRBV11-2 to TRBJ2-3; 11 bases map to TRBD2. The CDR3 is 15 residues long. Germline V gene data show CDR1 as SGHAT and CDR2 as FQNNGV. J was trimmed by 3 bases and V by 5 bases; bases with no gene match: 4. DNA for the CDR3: TGTGCCAGCAGCCCTATAGCGGGAGGGACAGATACGCAGTATTTT. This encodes CASSPIAGGTDTQYF.

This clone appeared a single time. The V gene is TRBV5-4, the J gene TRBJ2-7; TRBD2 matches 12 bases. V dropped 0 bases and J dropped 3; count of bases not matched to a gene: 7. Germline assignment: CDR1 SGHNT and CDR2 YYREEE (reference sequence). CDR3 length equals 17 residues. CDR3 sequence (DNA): TGTGCCAGCAGCTTGGCTAGCGGGAGGGCTGAATTCTACGAGCAGTACTTC. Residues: CASSLASGRAEFYEQYF.

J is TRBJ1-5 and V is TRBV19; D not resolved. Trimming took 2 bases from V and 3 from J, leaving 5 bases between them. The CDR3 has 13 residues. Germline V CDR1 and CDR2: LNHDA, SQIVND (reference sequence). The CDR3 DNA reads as TGTGCCAGTAGTATAATCCTCAATCAGCCCCAGCATTTT. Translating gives CASSIILNQPQHF.

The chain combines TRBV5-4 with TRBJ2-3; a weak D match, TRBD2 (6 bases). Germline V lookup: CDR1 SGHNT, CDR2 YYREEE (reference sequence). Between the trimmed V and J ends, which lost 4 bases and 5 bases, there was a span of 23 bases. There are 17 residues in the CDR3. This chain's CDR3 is CASSLPSAAGWKDTQYF. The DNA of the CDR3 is TGTGCCAGCAGCCTTCCGTCGGCGGCGGGATGGAAAGATACGCAGTATTTT.

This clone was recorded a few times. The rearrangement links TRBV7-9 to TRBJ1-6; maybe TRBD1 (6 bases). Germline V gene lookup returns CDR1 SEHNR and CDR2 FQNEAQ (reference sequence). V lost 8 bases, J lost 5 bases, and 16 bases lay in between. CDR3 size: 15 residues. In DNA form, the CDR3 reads TGTGCCAGCGGAAGAGGGGGAAGTAATAATTCACCCCTCCACTTT. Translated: CASGRGGSNNSPLHF.

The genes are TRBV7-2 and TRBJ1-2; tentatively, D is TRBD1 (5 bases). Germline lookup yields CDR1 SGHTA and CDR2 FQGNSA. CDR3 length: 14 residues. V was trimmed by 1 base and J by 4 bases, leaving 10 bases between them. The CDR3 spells CASSLGWGPYGYTF. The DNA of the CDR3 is TGTGCCAGCAGCTTAGGGTGGGGCCCCTATGGCTACACCTTC.

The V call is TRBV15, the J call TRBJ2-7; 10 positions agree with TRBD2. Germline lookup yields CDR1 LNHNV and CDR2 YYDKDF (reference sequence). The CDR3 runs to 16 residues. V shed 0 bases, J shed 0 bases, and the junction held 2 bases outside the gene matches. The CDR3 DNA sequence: TGTGCCACCAGCAGAGATATAGCGGGGGGCTCCTACGAGCAGTACTTC. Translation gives CATSRDIAGGSYEQYF.

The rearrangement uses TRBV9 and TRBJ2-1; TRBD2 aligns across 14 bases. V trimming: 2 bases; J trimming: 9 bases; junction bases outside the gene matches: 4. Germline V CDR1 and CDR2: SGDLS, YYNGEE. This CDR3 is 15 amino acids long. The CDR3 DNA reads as TGTGCCAGCAGCGTCGGGACTAGCGGGAGCAGTGAGCAGTTCTTC. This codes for CASSVGTSGSSEQFF.

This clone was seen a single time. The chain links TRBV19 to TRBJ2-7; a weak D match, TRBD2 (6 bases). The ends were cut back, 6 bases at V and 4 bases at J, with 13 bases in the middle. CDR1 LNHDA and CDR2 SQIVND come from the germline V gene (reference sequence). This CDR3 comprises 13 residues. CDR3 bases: TGTGCCAGTAGCCCAGCGGGTAGGTACGAGCAGTACTTC. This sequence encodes CASSPAGRYEQYF.

The CDR3 region has the DNA TGTGCCAGCAGTCTTTATATTACAGGGGGAACTGAAGCTTTCTTT. Its translation: CASSLYITGGTEAFF. This chain joins TRBV6-5 and TRBJ1-1, with TRBD1 matching 8 bases. The CDR3 extends over 15 amino acids. Losses at the gene ends were 5 bases for V and 5 bases for J; bases not matched to a gene: 10. The V gene's germline CDR1 is MNHEY and CDR2 SVGAGI.

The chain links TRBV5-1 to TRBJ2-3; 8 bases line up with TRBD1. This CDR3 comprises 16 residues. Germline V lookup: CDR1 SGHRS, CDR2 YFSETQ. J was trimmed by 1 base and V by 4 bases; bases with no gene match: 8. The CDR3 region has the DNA TGCGCCAGCAGCGATCGACAGGGGTTCGGCACAGATACGCAGTATTTT. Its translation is CASSDRQGFGTDTQYF.

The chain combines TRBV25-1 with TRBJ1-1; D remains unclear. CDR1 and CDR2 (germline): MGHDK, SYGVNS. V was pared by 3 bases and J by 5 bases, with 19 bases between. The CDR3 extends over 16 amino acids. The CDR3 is CASSDDRAGKGTEAFF. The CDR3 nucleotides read TGTGCCAGCAGTGATGACCGGGCGGGAAAAGGGACTGAAGCTTTCTTT.

CDR3 nucleotide sequence: TGTGCCAGCAGTTTCTATTTTGGTAATTCACCCCTCCACTTT. Translating gives CASSFYFGNSPLHF. The chain links TRBV27 to TRBJ1-6; D remains ambiguous. Trimming took off 3 bases at V and 6 bases at J, with 9 bases between the two ends. The CDR3 totals 14 residues. Looked up from germline, CDR1 is MNHEY and CDR2 is SMNVEV (reference sequence).

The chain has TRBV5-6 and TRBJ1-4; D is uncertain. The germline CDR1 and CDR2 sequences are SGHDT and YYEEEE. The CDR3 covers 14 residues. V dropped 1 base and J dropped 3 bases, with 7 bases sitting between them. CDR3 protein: CASSLLSPNEKLFF. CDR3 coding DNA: TGTGCCAGCAGCTTGCTCAGTCCTAATGAAAAACTGTTTTTT.

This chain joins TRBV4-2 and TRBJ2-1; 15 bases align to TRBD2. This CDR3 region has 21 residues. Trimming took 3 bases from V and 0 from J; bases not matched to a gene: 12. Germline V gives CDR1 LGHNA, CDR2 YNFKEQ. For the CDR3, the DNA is TGTGCCAGCAGCCACGCTTCCGGGACTAGCGGGGGGCTGAGCTCCTACAATGAGCAGTTCTTC. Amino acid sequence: CASSHASGTSGGLSSYNEQFF.

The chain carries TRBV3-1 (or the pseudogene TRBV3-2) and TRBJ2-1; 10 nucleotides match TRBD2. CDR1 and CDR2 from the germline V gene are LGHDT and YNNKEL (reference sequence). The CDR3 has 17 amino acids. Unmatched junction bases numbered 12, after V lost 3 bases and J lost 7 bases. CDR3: CASSHLAGTSDGNEQFF. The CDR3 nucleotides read TGTGCCAGCAGCCACCTCGCCGGGACTAGCGATGGAAATGAGCAGTTCTTC.

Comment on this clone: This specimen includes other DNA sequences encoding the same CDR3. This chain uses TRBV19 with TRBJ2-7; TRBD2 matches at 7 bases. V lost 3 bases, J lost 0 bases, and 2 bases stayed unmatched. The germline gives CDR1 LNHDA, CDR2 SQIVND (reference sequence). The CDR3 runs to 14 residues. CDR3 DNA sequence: TGTGCCAGTAGTATTGGCGGGAGCTCCTACGAGCAGTACTTC. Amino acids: CASSIGGSSYEQYF. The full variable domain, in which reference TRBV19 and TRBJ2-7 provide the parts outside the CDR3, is DGGITQSPKYLFRKEGQNVTLSCEQNLNHDAMYWYRQDPGQGLRLIYYSQIVNDFQKGDIAEGYSVSREKKESFPLTVTSAQKNPTAFYLCASSIGGSSYEQYFGPGTRLTVT.

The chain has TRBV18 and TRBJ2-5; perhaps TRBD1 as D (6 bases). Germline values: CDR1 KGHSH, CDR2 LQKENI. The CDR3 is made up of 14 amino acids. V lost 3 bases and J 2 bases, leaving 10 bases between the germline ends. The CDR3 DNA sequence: TGTGCCAGCTCACCTCCGGGACAACAAGAGACCCAGTACTTC. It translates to CASSPPGQQETQYF. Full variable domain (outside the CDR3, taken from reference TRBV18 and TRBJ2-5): NAGVMQNPRHLVRRRGQEARLRCSPMKGHSHVYWYRQLPEEGLKFMVYLQKENIIDESGMPKERFSAEFPKEGPSILRIQQVVRGDSAAYFCASSPPGQQETQYFGPGTRLLVL.

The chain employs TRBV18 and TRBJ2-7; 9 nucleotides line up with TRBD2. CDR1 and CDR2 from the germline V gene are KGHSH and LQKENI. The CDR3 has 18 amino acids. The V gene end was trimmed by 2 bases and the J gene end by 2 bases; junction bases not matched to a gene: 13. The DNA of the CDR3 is TGTGCCAGCTCACCATCGAGGCCCGAGCGGGGGGCCCCCTACGAGCAGTACTTC. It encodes CASSPSRPERGAPYEQYF.

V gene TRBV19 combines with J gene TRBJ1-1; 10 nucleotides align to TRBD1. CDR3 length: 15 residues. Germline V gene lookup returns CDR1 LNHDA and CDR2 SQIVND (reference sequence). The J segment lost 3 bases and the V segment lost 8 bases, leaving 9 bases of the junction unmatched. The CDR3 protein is CASGMRGQGYTEAFF. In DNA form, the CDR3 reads TGTGCCAGTGGGATGAGGGGACAGGGGTACACTGAAGCTTTCTTT.

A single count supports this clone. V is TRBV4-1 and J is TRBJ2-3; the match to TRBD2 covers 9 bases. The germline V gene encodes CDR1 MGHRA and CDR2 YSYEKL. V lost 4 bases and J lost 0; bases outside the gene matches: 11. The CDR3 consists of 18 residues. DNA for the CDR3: TGCGCCAGCAGCCGTCGGCTAGCGGGGAAAACTAGCACAGATACGCAGTATTTT. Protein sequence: CASSRRLAGKTSTDTQYF.

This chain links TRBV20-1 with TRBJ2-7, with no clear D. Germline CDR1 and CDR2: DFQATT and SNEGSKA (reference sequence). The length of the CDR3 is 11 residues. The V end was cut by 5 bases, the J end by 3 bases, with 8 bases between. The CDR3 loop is CSAPFFYEQYF. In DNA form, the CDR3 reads TGCAGTGCTCCCTTCTTCTACGAGCAGTACTTC.

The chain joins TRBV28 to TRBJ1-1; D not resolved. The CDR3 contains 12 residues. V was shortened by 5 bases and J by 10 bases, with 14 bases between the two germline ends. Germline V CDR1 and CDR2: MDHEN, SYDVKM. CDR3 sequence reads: CASSPTLPGAFF. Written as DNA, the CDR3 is TGTGCCAGCAGTCCAACCCTACCCGGAGCTTTCTTT.

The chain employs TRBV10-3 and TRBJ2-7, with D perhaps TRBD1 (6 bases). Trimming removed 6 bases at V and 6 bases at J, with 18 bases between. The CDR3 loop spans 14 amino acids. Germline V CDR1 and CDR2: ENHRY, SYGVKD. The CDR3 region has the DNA TGTGCCATCAGGGGAACAGGGATCCCTTCCGAGCAGTACTTC. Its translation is CAIRGTGIPSEQYF.

CDR3 nucleotides: TGTGCCAGCAGTGCACAGCGGTATAGCACCGGGGAGCTGTTTTTT. This codes for CASSAQRYSTGELFF. The V and J genes are TRBV2 and TRBJ2-2, with D perhaps matching TRBD2 (5 bases). Trimming removed 4 bases at V and 4 bases at J, with 13 bases between. The V gene's germline CDR1 is SNHLY and CDR2 FYNNEI. This CDR3 region has 15 residues.

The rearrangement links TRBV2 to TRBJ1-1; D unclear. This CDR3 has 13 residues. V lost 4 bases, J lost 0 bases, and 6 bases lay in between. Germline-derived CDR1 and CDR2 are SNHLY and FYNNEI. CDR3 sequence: CASSGELNTEAFF. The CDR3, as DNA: TGTGCCAGCAGTGGGGAGTTGAACACTGAAGCTTTCTTT.

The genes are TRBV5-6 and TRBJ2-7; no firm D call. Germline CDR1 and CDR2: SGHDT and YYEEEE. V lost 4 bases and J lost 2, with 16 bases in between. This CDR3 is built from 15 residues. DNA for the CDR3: TGTGCCAGCAGCCGGCTTGGGCCGCAGACCTACGAGCAGTACTTC. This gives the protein CASSRLGPQTYEQYF.